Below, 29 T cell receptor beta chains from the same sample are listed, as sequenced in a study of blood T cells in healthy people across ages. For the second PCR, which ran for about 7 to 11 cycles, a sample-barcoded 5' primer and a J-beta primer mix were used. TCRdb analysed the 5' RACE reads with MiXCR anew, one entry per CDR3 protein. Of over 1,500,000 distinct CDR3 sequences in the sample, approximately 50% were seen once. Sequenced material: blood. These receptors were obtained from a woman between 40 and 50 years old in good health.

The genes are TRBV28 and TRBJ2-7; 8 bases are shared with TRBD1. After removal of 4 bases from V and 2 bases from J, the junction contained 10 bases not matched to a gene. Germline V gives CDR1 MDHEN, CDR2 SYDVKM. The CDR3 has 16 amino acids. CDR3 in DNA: TGTGCCAGCAGTTGGGGGACAGGAGCCGCCACCTACGAGCAGTACTTC. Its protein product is CASSWGTGAATYEQYF.

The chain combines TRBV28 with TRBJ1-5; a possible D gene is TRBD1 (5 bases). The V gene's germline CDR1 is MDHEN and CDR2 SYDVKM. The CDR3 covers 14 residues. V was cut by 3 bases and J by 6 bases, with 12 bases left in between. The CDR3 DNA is TGTGCCAGCAGTTTCCTGACAGTCGGTCAGCCCCAGCATTTT. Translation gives CASSFLTVGQPQHF.

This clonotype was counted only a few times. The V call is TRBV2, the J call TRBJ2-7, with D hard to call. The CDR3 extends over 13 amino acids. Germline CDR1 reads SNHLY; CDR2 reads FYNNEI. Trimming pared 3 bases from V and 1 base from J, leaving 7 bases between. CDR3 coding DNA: TGTGCCAGCAGTGACCGCCTGTCCTACGAGCAGTACTTC. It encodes CASSDRLSYEQYF.

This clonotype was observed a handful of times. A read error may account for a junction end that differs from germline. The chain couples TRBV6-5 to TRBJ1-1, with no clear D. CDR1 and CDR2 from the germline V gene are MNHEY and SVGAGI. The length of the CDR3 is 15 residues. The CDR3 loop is CASSSFSALDTEAFF. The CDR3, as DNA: TGTGCCAGCAGTTCCTTTTCGGCTCTGGATACTGAGGCTTTCTTT.

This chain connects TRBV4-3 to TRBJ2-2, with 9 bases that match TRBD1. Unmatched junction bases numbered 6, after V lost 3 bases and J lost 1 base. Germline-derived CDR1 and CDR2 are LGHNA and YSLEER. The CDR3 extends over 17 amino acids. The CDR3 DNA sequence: TGCGCCAGCAGCCATCCCACGGGACAGGGGAACACCGGGGAGCTGTTTTTT. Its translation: CASSHPTGQGNTGELFF.

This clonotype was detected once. The CDR3 DNA is TGTGCCAGCAGCTTAGAAAGGACAGACAATAATTCACCCCTCCACTTT. As protein: CASSLERTDNNSPLHF. This chain joins TRBV7-2 and TRBJ1-6, with D perhaps TRBD1 (6 bases). The germline V gene encodes CDR1 SGHTA and CDR2 FQGNSA. CDR3 length: 16 amino acids. V lost 1 base to trimming and J lost 5 bases, with 12 bases between them.

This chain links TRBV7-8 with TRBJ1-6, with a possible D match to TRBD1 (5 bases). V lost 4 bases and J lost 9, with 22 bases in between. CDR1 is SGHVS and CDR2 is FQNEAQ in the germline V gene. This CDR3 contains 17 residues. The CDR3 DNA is TGTGCCAGCAGCTCCGATCCGGGCGGGGGAAAAGGTTCACCCCTCCACTTT. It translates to CASSSDPGGGKGSPLHF.

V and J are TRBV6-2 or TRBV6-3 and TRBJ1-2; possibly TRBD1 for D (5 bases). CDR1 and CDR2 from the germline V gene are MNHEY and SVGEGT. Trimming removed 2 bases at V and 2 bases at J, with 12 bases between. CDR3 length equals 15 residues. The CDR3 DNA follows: TGTGCCAGCAGTTACGACCTCAGGGTAAACTATGGCTACACCTTC. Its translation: CASSYDLRVNYGYTF.

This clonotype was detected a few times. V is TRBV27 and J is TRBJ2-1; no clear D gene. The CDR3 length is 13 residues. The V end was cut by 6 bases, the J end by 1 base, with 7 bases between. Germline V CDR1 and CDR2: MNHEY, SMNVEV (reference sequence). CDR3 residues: CASRLLSYNEQFF. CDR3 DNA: TGTGCCAGCAGGCTACTGTCCTACAATGAGCAGTTCTTC.

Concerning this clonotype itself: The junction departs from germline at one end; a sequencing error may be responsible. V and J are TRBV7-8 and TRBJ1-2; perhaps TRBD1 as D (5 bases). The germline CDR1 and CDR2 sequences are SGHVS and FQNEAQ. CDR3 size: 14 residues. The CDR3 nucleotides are TGTGGCAGCAGCTTAAGGGGTTCAGGAGATGGCTACACCTTC. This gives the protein CGSSLRGSGDGYTF.

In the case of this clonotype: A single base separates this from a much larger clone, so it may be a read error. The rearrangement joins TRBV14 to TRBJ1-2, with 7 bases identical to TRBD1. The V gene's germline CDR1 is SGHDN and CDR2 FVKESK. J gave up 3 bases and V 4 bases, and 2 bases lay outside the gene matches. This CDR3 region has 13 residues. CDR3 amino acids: CASSPDRYYGYTF. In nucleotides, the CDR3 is TGTGCCAGCAGCCCGGACAGGTACTATGGCTACACCTTC. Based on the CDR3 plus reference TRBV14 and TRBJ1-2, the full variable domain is EAGVTQFPSHSVIEKGQTVTLRCDPISGHDNLYWYRRVMGKEIKFLLHFVKESKQDESGMPNNRFLAERTGGTYSTLKVQPAELEDSGVYFCASSPDRYYGYTFGSGTRLTVV.

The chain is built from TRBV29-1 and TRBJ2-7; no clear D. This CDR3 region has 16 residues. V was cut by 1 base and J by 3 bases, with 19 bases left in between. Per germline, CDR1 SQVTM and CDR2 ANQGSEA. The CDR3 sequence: CSVEGGPGFNIYEQYF. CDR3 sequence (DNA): TGCAGCGTTGAAGGTGGGCCGGGTTTTAACATCTACGAGCAGTACTTC.

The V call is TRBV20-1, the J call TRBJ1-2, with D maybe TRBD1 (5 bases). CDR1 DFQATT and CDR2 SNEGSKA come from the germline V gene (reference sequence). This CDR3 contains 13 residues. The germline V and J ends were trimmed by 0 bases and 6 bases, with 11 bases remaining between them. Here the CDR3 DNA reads TGCAGTGCTAGAGATGGGGCGTATGATGGCTACACCTTC. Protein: CSARDGAYDGYTF.

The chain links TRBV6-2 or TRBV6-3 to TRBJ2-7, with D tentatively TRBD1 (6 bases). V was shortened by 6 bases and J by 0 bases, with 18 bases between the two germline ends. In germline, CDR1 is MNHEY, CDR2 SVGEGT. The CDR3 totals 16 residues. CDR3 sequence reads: CASRLSGTTFSYEQYF. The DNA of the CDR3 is TGTGCCAGCAGACTCTCCGGGACAACCTTCTCCTACGAGCAGTACTTC.

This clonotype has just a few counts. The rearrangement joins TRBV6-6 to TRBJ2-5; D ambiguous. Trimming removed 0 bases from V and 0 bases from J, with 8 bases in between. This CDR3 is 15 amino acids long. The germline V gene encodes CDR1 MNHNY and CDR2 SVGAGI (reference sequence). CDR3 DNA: TGTGCCAGCAGTTACTCGGACGAGTACCAAGAGACCCAGTACTTC. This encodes CASSYSDEYQETQYF.

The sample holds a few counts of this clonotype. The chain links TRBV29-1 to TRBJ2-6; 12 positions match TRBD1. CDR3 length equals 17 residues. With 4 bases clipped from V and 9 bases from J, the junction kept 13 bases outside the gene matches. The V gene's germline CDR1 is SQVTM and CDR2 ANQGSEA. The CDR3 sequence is CSVGSGTGGSSVNVLTF. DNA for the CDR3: TGCAGCGTTGGGAGCGGGACAGGGGGCTCTTCGGTCAACGTCCTGACTTTC.

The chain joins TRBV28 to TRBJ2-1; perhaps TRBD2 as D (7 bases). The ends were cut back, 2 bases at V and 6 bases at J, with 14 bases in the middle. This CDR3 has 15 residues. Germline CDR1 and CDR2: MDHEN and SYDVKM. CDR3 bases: TGTGCCAGCAGTTTAGTCCAGGGGAGGGGCAATGAGCAGTTCTTC. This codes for CASSLVQGRGNEQFF. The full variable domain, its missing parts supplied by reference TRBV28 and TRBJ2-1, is DVKVTQSSRYLVKRTGEKVFLECVQDMDHENMFWYRQDPGLGLRLIYFSYDVKMKEKGDIPEGYSVSREKKERFSLILESASTNQTSMYLCASSLVQGRGNEQFFGPGTRLTVL.

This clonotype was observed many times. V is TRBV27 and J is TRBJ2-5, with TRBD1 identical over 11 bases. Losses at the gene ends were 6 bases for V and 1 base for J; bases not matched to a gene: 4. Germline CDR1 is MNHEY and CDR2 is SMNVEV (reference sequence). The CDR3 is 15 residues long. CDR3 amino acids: CASSSGTGGQETQYF. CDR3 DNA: TGTGCCAGCAGCTCCGGGACAGGGGGCCAAGAGACCCAGTACTTC.

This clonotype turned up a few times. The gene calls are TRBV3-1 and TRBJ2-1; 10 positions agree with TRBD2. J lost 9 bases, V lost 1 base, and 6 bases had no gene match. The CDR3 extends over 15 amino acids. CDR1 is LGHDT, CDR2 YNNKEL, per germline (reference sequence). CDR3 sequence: CASSQVRAGGGEQFF. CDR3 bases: TGTGCCAGCAGCCAAGTTCGAGCGGGGGGGGGTGAGCAGTTCTTC.

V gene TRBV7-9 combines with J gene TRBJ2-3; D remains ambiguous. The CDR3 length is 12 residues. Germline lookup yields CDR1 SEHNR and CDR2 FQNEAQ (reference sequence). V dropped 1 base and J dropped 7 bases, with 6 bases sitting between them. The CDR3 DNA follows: TGTGCCAGCAGCTTAGGGACGAATACGCAGTATTTT. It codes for CASSLGTNTQYF.

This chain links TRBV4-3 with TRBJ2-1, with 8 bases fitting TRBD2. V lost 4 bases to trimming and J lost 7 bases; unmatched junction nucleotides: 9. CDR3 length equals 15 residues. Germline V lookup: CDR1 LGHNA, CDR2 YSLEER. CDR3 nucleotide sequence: TGCGCCAGCAGCCGGGGACTAGTAGGTGTAAATGAGCAGTTCTTC. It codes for CASSRGLVGVNEQFF.

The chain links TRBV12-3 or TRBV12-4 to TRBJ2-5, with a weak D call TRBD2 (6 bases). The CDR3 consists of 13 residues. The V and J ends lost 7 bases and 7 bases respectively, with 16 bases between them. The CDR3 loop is CASTPFSGGTQYF. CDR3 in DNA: TGTGCCAGCACCCCTTTCTCCGGGGGGACCCAGTACTTC.

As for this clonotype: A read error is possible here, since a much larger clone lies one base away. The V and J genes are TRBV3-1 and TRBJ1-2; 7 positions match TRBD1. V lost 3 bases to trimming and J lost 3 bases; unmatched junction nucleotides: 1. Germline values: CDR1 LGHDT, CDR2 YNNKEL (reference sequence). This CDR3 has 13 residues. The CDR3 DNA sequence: TGTGCCAGCAGCCATACAGGGGACTATGGCTACACCTTC. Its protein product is CASSHTGDYGYTF.

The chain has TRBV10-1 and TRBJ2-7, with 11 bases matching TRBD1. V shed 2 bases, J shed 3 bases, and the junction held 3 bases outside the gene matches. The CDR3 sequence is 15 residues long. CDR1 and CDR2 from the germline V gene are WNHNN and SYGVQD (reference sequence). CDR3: CASSETGTGGYEQYF. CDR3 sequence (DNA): TGCGCCAGCAGTGAGACCGGGACAGGGGGCTACGAGCAGTACTTC.

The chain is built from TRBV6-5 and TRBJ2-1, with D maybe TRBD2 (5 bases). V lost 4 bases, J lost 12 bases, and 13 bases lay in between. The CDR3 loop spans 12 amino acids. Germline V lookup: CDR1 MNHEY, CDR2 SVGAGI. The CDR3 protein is CASSSTTGSQFF. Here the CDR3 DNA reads TGTGCCAGCAGTTCCACGACGGGATCGCAGTTCTTC.

CDR3 in amino acids: CASSSSGQGSYTF. CDR3 coding DNA: TGTGCCAGCAGCTCCAGCGGACAGGGAAGCTACACCTTC. The chain has TRBV3-1 and TRBJ1-2, with 8 bases matching TRBD1. There are 13 residues in the CDR3. The trim removed 5 bases at V and 9 bases at J, leaving 8 bases unmatched. Germline V CDR1 and CDR2: LGHDT, YNNKEL (reference sequence).

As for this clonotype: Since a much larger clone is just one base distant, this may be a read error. In nucleotides, the CDR3 is TGCAGCGTTATTAGTTCCCTCGGATACCAAGAGACCCGGTACTTC. This codes for CSVISSLGYQETRYF. The chain recombines TRBV29-1 with TRBJ2-5; D gene uncertain. The V gene's germline CDR1 is SQVTM and CDR2 ANQGSEA. The CDR3 is made up of 15 amino acids.

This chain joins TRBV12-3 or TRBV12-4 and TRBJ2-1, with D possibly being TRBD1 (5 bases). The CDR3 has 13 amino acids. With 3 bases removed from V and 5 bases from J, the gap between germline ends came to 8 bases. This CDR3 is CASSFGRDNEQFF. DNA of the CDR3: TGTGCCAGCAGTTTCGGCAGGGACAATGAGCAGTTCTTC.

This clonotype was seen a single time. CDR3 DNA sequence: TGCAGCGCGTGGGGCGGAGAAAATGGCTACACCTTC. Encoded protein: CSAWGGENGYTF. The V and J genes are TRBV29-1 and TRBJ1-2; D is perhaps TRBD1 (5 bases). Trimming took 7 bases from V and 6 from J, leaving 15 bases between them. This CDR3 comprises 12 residues. Germline V lookup: CDR1 SQVTM, CDR2 ANQGSEA.